This T cell receptor beta chain derives from a study of T-cell reconstitution after alpha-beta-depleted transplantation in children. This clonotype has a count of ten or more. Its antigen is still unknown. Germline values: CDR1 MDHEN, CDR2 SYDVKM. The CDR3 has 15 amino acids. Trimming cost V 6 bases and J 1 base, with 16 bases left between them. TCRbeta library preparation incorporated unique molecular identifiers. From the PCR reads, TCRdb called clonotypes with MiXCR, one entry per CDR3 protein. This repertoire shows approximately 500,000 distinct CDR3 sequences, roughly a tenth found once; its top ten account for roughly 2.1%. General observations from the study: Several patients had high TCRbeta diversity at day 60; it came from surviving recipient T cells and thymic progenitors. By one year post-transplant, T-cell counts and diversity largely arose from T cells that were newly produced. The origin of alpha-beta T cells about two months after transplant was reportedly several hundred expanded graft clones.

The source was PBMCs, collected before TCRalphabeta/CD19-depleted stem cell transplant. This chain uses TRBV28 with TRBJ2-7, with D maybe TRBD1 (5 bases). This sequence was found in a child between 2 and 9 years old with inherited bone marrow failure, due to receive a stem cell transplant. CDR3 sequence (DNA): TGTGCCAGCAGCTCTCCCGGGTCAGGGTCCTACGAGCAGTACTTC. It encodes CASSSPGSGSYEQYF.